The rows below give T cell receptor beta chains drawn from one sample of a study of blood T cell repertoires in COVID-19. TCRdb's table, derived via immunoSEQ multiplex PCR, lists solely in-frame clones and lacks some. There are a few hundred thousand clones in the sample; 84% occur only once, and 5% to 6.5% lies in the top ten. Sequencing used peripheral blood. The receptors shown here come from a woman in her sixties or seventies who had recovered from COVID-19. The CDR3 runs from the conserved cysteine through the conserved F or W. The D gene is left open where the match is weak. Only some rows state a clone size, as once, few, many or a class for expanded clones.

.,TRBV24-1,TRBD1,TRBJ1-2,CATSASGQYGYTF,TGTGCCACCAGTGCCTCGGGACAGTATGGCTACACCTTC
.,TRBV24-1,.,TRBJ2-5,CATSDSQSETQYF,TGTGCCACCAGTGATTCACAATCAGAGACCCAGTACTTC
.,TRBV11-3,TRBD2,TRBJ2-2,CASSYSIAGAPGGELFF,TGTGCCAGCAGCTACAGTATAGCGGGGGCTCCGGGCGGGGAGCTGTTTTTT
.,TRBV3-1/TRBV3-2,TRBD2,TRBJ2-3,CASSQASGGPDTQYF,TGTGCCAGCAGCCAAGCCAGCGGGGGCCCAGATACGCAGTATTTT
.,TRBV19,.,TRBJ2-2,CASSQVSNTGELFF,TGTGCCAGTTCACAGGTATCGAACACCGGGGAGCTGTTTTTT
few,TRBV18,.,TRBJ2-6,CASSPPLTGWLSGANVLTF,TGTGCCAGCTCACCCCCTCTTACAGGGTGGCTCTCTGGGGCCAACGTCCTGACTTTC
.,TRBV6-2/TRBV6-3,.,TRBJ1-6,CASSYSGQYILNSPLHF,TGTGCCAGCAGTTACTCCGGACAGTATATACTAAATTCACCCCTCCACTTT
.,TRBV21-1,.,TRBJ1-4,CASSKYRGKEKLFF,TGTGCCAGCAGCAAATACAGGGGAAAAGAAAAACTGTTTTTT
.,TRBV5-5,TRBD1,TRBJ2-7,CASSSGQGAFAYEQYF,TGTGCCAGCAGCTCGGGACAGGGCGCTTTCGCCTACGAGCAGTACTTC
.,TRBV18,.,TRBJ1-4,CASSSGEKLFF,TGTGCCAGCTCATCGGGTGAAAAACTGTTTTTT
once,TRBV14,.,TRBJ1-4,CASRLQGSNEKLFF,TGTGCCAGCAGATTACAGGGATCTAATGAAAAACTGTTTTTT
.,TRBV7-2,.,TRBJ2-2,CASSDSWRTGELFF,TGTGCCAGCAGCGACTCGTGGAGGACCGGGGAGCTGTTTTTT
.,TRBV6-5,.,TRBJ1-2,CASRKEDYGYTF,TGTGCCAGCAGGAAGGAGGATTATGGCTACACCTTC
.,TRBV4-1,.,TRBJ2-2,CASSLAPGQNTGELFF,TGCGCCAGCAGCCTAGCCCCGGGACAGAACACCGGGGAGCTGTTTTTT
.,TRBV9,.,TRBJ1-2,CASSATDKVYYGYTF,TGTGCCAGCAGCGCTACAGACAAGGTATACTATGGCTACACCTTC
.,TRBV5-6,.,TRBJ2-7,CASSLVGSSYEQYF,TGTGCCAGCAGCTTGGTGGGGAGCTCCTACGAGCAGTACTTC
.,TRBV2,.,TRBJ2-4,CASSEARYSLAKNIQYF,TGTGCCAGCAGTGAAGCGCGGTACTCACTAGCCAAAAACATTCAGTACTTC
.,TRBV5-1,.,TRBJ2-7,CASSLGQAPFYEQYF,TGCGCCAGCAGCTTGGGACAGGCTCCCTTCTACGAGCAGTACTTC
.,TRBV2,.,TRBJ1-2,CASSPGLYGYTF,TGTGCCAGCAGCCCGGGACTCTATGGCTACACCTTC
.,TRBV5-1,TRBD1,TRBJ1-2,CASSLGFGGGDGYTF,TGCGCCAGCAGCTTGGGCTTTGGAGGGGGCGATGGCTACACCTTC
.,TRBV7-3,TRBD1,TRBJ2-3,CASSWDRGNTQYF,TGTGCCAGCAGCTGGGACAGGGGCAATACGCAGTATTTT
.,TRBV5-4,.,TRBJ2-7,CASSLATVMSYEQYF,TGTGCCAGCAGCTTGGCCACGGTGATGTCCTACGAGCAGTACTTC
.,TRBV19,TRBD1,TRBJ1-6,CASSTPTGRGSPLHF,TGTGCCAGTAGTACCCCGACAGGGCGAGGTTCACCCCTCCACTTT
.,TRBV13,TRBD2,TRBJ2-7,CASSQRGLRDEQYF,TGTGCCAGCAGCCAGCGGGGCCTACGGGACGAGCAGTACTTC
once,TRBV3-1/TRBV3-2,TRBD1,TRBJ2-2,CASSQGQGAAGELFF,TGTGCCAGCAGCCAAGGACAGGGGGCAGCCGGGGAGCTGTTTTTT
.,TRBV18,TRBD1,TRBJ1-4,CASSPQGAQEKLFF,TGTGCCAGCTCACCACAGGGGGCGCAGGAAAAACTGTTTTTT
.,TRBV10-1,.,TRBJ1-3,CASSERQGKGNTIYF,TGCGCCAGCAGTGAGCGCCAGGGGAAGGGAAACACCATATATTTT
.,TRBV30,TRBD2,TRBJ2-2,CAWGLAGANTGELFF,TGTGCCTGGGGACTAGCGGGGGCGAACACCGGGGAGCTGTTTTTT
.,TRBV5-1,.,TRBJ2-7,CASSLGGAGINYEQYF,TGCGCCAGCAGCTTAGGGGGCGCGGGAATAAACTACGAGCAGTACTTC
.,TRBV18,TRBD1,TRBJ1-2,CASSPSRAGGYYGYTF,TGTGCCAGCTCACCATCTCGAGCAGGGGGATACTATGGCTACACCTTC
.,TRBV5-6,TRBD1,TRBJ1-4,CASSEKDRGEKLFF,TGTGCCAGCAGTGAGAAGGACAGGGGAGAAAAACTGTTTTTT
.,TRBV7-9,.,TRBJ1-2,CAQNRVYGYTF,TGTGCCCAGAACAGGGTCTATGGCTACACCTTC
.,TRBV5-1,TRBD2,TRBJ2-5,CASSAGLADNQETQYF,TGCGCCAGCAGCGCCGGACTAGCGGACAATCAAGAGACCCAGTACTTC
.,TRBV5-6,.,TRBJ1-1,CASSLGRSAFF,TGTGCCAGCAGCTTAGGGAGGTCAGCTTTCTTT
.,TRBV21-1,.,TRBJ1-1,CASSNPPGTSRDSNTEAFF,TGTGCCAGCAGCAATCCCCCCGGTACAAGCCGGGACAGTAACACTGAAGCTTTCTTT
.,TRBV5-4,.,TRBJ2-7,CASSSPAGKSYEQYF,TGTGCCAGCAGCTCCCCGGCAGGCAAATCCTACGAGCAGTACTTC
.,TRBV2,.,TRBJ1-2,CASSEGRSGVGYGYTF,TGTGCCAGCAGTGAAGGGAGGTCGGGGGTGGGCTATGGCTACACCTTC